This paragraph reports one T cell receptor beta chain. The sample belongs to a study of OX40 agonist ivuxolimab in advanced cancers. The germline V gene encodes CDR1 MNHNS and CDR2 SASEGT. CDR3 length: 14 amino acids. Sequenced by immunoSEQ multiplex PCR; TCRdb stores in-frame clones only, minus some. The sample carries about 98,000 clones, 75% to 90% recorded once. The V call is TRBV6-1, the J call TRBJ2-7; no definite D call. This receptor was identified in an adult with an advanced solid tumor such as melanoma, head and neck, liver or kidney cancer. Sequenced material: CD4+ or CD8+ T cells sorted from blood, taken in a trial of the OX40 agonist ivuxolimab. DNA of the CDR3: TGTGCCAGCAGTGAAGCGGGCCAGCCGGGCCCGCCGCACGTC. Protein: CASSEAGQPGPPHV.